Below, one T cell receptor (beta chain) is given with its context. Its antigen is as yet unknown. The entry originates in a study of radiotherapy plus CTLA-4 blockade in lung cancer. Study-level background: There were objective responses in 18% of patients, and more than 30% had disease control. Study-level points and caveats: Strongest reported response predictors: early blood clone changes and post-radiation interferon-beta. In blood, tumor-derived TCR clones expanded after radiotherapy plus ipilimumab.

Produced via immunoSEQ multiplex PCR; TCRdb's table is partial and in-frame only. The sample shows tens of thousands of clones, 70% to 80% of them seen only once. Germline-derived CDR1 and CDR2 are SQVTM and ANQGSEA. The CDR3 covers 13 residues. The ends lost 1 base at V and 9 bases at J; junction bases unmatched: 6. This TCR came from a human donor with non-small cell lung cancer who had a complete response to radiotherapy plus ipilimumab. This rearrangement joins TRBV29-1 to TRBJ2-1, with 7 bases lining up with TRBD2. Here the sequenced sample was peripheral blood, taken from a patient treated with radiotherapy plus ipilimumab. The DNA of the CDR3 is TGCAGCGTTGAAGCGGGGGGTTTCATTGAGCAGTTCTTC. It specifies CSVEAGGFIEQFF.